The present TCR beta chain was sequenced within a study of vaccination and CD4 T cells after COVID-19. Cultured CD4+ T-cell DNA underwent Oncomine TCR Beta short-read sequencing. TCRdb re-called the PCR reads through MiXCR, storing one row per CDR3 protein. The sample includes around 6,600 distinct CDR3 sequences, 25% to 35% of them seen just once. Points on this clonotype: Its matching antigen is unknown.

As for treatment: 10-day PBMC culture with coronavirus spike peptide pools or control peptides (ViraFEST assay). Harvesting of the unexposed donor's CD4+ T cells predated the COVID-19 pandemic (2011-2018). Antigen-specific T cell expansion with peptide pools preceded TCR sequencing in the ViraFEST approach. V gave up 7 bases and J gave up 2 bases, with 14 bases separating them. Germline CDR1 MNHEY, CDR2 SMNVEV (reference sequence). This CDR3 contains 15 residues. The sequencing sample was made of CD4+ T cells from blood, cultured in vitro. The receptor's source is a human donor in good health. V is TRBV27 and J is TRBJ2-2; perhaps TRBD2 as D (5 bases). The CDR3 DNA sequence: TGTGCCAGCACCCGCCGGGATCTCAACACCGGGGAGCTGTTTTTT. Amino acid sequence: CASTRRDLNTGELFF.